A selection of T cell receptor beta chains follows, all from one sample in a study of T cell responses to AZD1222 COVID-19 vaccine. Method: immunoSEQ multiplex PCR; TCRdb's copy keeps in-frame clones and lacks some. The repertoire has 100,000 to 150,000 clones, roughly 90% of them found once; the top ten carry 1.5%. The sample here was peripheral blood, taken on day 0 of AZD1222 vaccination. The receptors originated from an adult in good health. CDR3s include the opening cysteine and the closing phenylalanine or tryptophan. D genes are given only for firm matches. Clone sizes are given selectively: once, few, many, or a class where the clone is expanded.

TRBV28	TRBJ1-2	.	TRBD1	TGTGCCAGCAGTTTACCAGGACAGGGTTGGTACACCTTC	CASSLPGQGWYTF
TRBV28	TRBJ1-5	.	.	TGTGCCAGCAGTCCCGACAGGATCAATCAGCCCCAGCATTTT	CASSPDRINQPQHF
TRBV2	TRBJ1-1	few	.	TGTGCCAGCAATATAAAGGGGGGGAACACTGAAGCTTTCTTT	CASNIKGGNTEAFF
TRBV4-2	TRBJ1-5	.	.	TGTGCCAGCAGCCAAGAAGGGGGGAGACAGACCCCCAGGCCCCAGCATTTT	CASSQEGGRQTPRPQHF
TRBV11-2	TRBJ1-1	.	.	TGTGCCAGCAGCTTAGAGGCAGGATTCGGCTCAGCTTTCTTT	CASSLEAGFGSAFF
TRBV4-2	TRBJ2-2	.	TRBD2	TGTGCCAGCAGCCAAGATCGCCCGACTAGCGGGGGGATCGGGGAGCTGTTTTTT	CASSQDRPTSGGIGELFF
TRBV28	TRBJ2-6	.	TRBD2	TGTGCCAGCACCCACTGGACTAGCGGGGCCCGGGAGGCCAACGTCCTGACTTTC	CASTHWTSGAREANVLTF
TRBV19	TRBJ2-1	.	.	TGTGCCAGTAGCCTGAGGGGGGTCTCCTACAATGAGCAGTTCTTC	CASSLRGVSYNEQFF
TRBV9	TRBJ2-1	.	.	TGTGCCAGCAGCGTACTAGTCGGCCCAAATGAGCAGTTCTTC	CASSVLVGPNEQFF
TRBV19	TRBJ1-2	.	.	TGTGCCAGTAGTATCGGCCCTACCTATGGCTACACCTTC	CASSIGPTYGYTF
TRBV7-8	TRBJ2-2	.	TRBD1	TGTGCCAGCAGCCGTGACACAGGGGTATGGACCACCGGGGAGCTGTTTTTT	CASSRDTGVWTTGELFF
TRBV25-1	TRBJ2-3	.	TRBD2	TGTGCCAGCAGTGACTTAGCGGGGGGGCATTGGGATACGCAGTATTTT	CASSDLAGGHWDTQYF
TRBV4-3	TRBJ1-3	.	TRBD1	TGCGCCAGCAGCCACCAGGGGGCTAGCTCTGGAAACACCATATATTTT	CASSHQGASSGNTIYF
TRBV11-2	TRBJ2-7	.	TRBD2	TGTGCCAGCAGACTAGCGGGGTCTTACGAGCAGTACTTC	CASRLAGSYEQYF
TRBV6-5	TRBJ1-1	.	.	TGTGCCAGCACCAGACAGAGCTATAACACTGAAGCTTTCTTT	CASTRQSYNTEAFF
TRBV7-2	TRBJ1-3	.	TRBD1	TGTGCCAGCAGCTCGGACAGGGTATTAGGAAACACCATATATTTT	CASSSDRVLGNTIYF
TRBV3-1/TRBV3-2	TRBJ1-2	.	.	TGTGCCAGCAGCCAAGGTGGGGCCCGGGGGGGAAACTATGGCTACACCTTC	CASSQGGARGGNYGYTF
TRBV28	TRBJ1-5	.	TRBD1	TGTGCCAGCAGTTTATTGGACAGGGGGCGCGTTAAGCCCCAGCATTTT	CASSLLDRGRVKPQHF
TRBV10-3	TRBJ2-3	.	.	TGTGCCATCTCAGGGCTGTCCAGCACAGATACGCAGTATTTT	CAISGLSSTDTQYF
TRBV5-5	TRBJ1-5	.	.	TGTGCCAGCAGCTTGGGTCCGACTCCCAATCAGCCCCAGCATTTT	CASSLGPTPNQPQHF
TRBV7-2	TRBJ2-3	.	TRBD1	TGTGCCAGCAGCTTGGGGACAGGGGGCATAGATACGCAGTATTTT	CASSLGTGGIDTQYF
TRBV9	TRBJ1-3	.	.	TGTGCCAGCAGCCCAGGGACGGACTCTGGAAACACCATATATTTT	CASSPGTDSGNTIYF
TRBV6-2/TRBV6-3	TRBJ2-1	.	.	TGTGCCAGCAGTTACGGAGACTTCTCCTACAATGAGCAGTTCTTC	CASSYGDFSYNEQFF